These T cell receptor beta chains were read from a single sample in a study of blood T cell repertoires in COVID-19. Sequencing was performed with immunoSEQ multiplex PCR; in TCRdb, only in-frame clones are kept and a portion is missing. The table records around 250,000 clones, about 83% of them present only once. The source material was peripheral blood. The receptors shown here come from a man older than 75 with acute or convalescent COVID-19. Both conserved end residues are part of each CDR3. Each record gives: D gene, V gene, J gene, clone size, CDR3 DNA, CDR3 protein. D genes are given only for firm matches. Where a row states a size, it is once, few, many or the class of an expanded clone; other rows omit it.

D: TRBD1; V: TRBV5-1; J: TRBJ2-7; size: .; DNA: TGCGCCAGCAGCTGGGAGGGGACAGGGGGCTACGAGCAGTACTTC; CDR3: CASSWEGTGGYEQYF
D: .; V: TRBV10-3; J: TRBJ1-1; size: .; DNA: TGTGCCATCAGTGAGGGCGGGGGGCTAAACACTGAAGCTTTCTTT; CDR3: CAISEGGGLNTEAFF
D: .; V: TRBV21-1; J: TRBJ1-4; size: .; DNA: TGTGCCAGCAGCGATCCTCTACAGGGGGCCGATAAGAATGGAGAAAAACTGTTTTTT; CDR3: CASSDPLQGADKNGEKLFF
D: .; V: TRBV3-1/TRBV3-2; J: TRBJ1-4; size: .; DNA: TGTGCCAGCAGCTCCCTTGTGGGACAAGAAAAACTGTTTTTT; CDR3: CASSSLVGQEKLFF
D: TRBD1; V: TRBV3-1/TRBV3-2; J: TRBJ1-1; size: .; DNA: TGTGCCAGCAGCCACGGACAGGGGACGAACACTGAAGCTTTCTTT; CDR3: CASSHGQGTNTEAFF
D: TRBD1; V: TRBV23-1; J: TRBJ1-5; size: .; DNA: TGCGCCAGCAGTCCTCGAATTAACGGGACAGGGGGCAATCAGCCCCAGCATTTT; CDR3: CASSPRINGTGGNQPQHF
D: TRBD2; V: TRBV7-3; J: TRBJ2-1; size: .; DNA: TGTGCCAGCAGCTTATACGTGGGAGGGCTGAATGAGCAGTTCTTC; CDR3: CASSLYVGGLNEQFF
D: TRBD2; V: TRBV7-8; J: TRBJ2-1; size: .; DNA: TGTGCCAGCAGCCGTCTACTAGCGGGTCTCTACAATGAGCAGTTCTTC; CDR3: CASSRLLAGLYNEQFF
D: .; V: TRBV7-9; J: TRBJ2-5; size: .; DNA: TGTGCCAGCAGCTTAGGTACCGGGTATGAGGAGACCCAGTACTTC; CDR3: CASSLGTGYEETQYF
D: TRBD1; V: TRBV28; J: TRBJ2-7; size: .; DNA: TGTGCCAGCAGTGCCCCCGGGACAGGGGGTTACGAGCAGTACTTC; CDR3: CASSAPGTGGYEQYF
D: .; V: TRBV5-5; J: TRBJ2-1; size: .; DNA: TGTGCCAGCAGCCGGGGGACAGAGATGAACAATGAGCAGTTCTTC; CDR3: CASSRGTEMNNEQFF
D: .; V: TRBV4-1; J: TRBJ1-3; size: .; DNA: TGCGCCAGCAGCCAAGACGACAGGTTGATCCGAAACACCATATATTTT; CDR3: CASSQDDRLIRNTIYF
D: TRBD1; V: TRBV4-1; J: TRBJ1-6; size: .; DNA: TGCGCCAGCAGCCAAGGGGGACAGGGGGACAATTCACCCCTCCACTTT; CDR3: CASSQGGQGDNSPLHF
D: TRBD2; V: TRBV24-1; J: TRBJ2-1; size: .; DNA: TGTGCCACCAGTGACACGGGACTAGCGACCTACAATGAGCAGTTCTTC; CDR3: CATSDTGLATYNEQFF
D: .; V: TRBV7-2; J: TRBJ1-2; size: .; DNA: TGTGCCAGCAGCTTAGCGACAACACAGGGATGGGGGAACTATGGCTACACCTTC; CDR3: CASSLATTQGWGNYGYTF
D: .; V: TRBV28; J: TRBJ2-7; size: .; DNA: TGTGCCACAAAGGGGTCTCCCTACGAGCAGTACTTC; CDR3: CATKGSPYEQYF
D: TRBD1; V: TRBV9; J: TRBJ2-3; size: few; DNA: TGTGCCAGCAGGGCAGGGGGCGCCACAGATACGCAGTATTTT; CDR3: CASRAGGATDTQYF
D: .; V: TRBV5-8; J: TRBJ2-7; size: few; DNA: TGTGCCACTACCGCCTGGGGGCGGTACGAGCAGTACTTC; CDR3: CATTAWGRYEQYF
D: .; V: TRBV24-1; J: TRBJ2-3; size: .; DNA: TGTGCCACCAGTGATCCACACAGCGGAACCGAAATGTATTTT; CDR3: CATSDPHSGTEMYF
D: TRBD1; V: TRBV5-4; J: TRBJ1-6; size: few; DNA: TGTGCCAGCAACGCAGGGGGGTCCTATAATTCACCCCTCCACTTT; CDR3: CASNAGGSYNSPLHF
D: TRBD1; V: TRBV3-1/TRBV3-2; J: TRBJ1-2; size: .; DNA: TGTGCCAGCAGCCCGACAGGGGATGGCTACACCTTC; CDR3: CASSPTGDGYTF
D: TRBD2; V: TRBV5-4; J: TRBJ2-2; size: .; DNA: TGTGCCAGCAGCCGAGCTAGCGGGAGCCTTGCTGTGGCCGGGGAGCTGTTTTTT; CDR3: CASSRASGSLAVAGELFF
D: .; V: TRBV5-1; J: TRBJ2-5; size: .; DNA: TGCGCCAGCAGCTTTGGTTGGGGGCGAGAACAAGAGACCCAGTACTTC; CDR3: CASSFGWGREQETQYF
D: .; V: TRBV3-1/TRBV3-2; J: TRBJ1-1; size: .; DNA: TGTGCCAGCACCCCGGTGGTGGGGGGCACTGAAGCTTTCTTT; CDR3: CASTPVVGGTEAFF
D: .; V: TRBV5-8; J: TRBJ2-1; size: .; DNA: TGTGCCAGCAGCTTGTTACAGTTCTTC; CDR3: CASSLLQFF
D: TRBD1; V: TRBV6-5; J: TRBJ1-1; size: .; DNA: TGTGCCAGCAGTTACCGGACAGGGAACACTGAAGCTTTCTTT; CDR3: CASSYRTGNTEAFF